The rows below give T cell receptor beta chains drawn from one sample of a study of cytomegalovirus exposure and HLA in healthy donors. The table came from immunoSEQ multiplex PCR; TCRdb's copy has only in-frame clones and leaves some out. The sample shows 150,000 to 200,000 clones, roughly three quarters of them seen only once. Sequencing input: PBMCs. These TCRs come from a male donor in good health and CMV-seropositive. Both conserved end residues are part of each CDR3. The D gene is left open where the match is weak. The size of a clone is reported for some rows only, either as once, few or many, or as a class for expanded clones.

>few|.|TRBJ1-1|15|TRBV30
CAWSVSRAGRTEAFF
TGTGCCTGGAGTGTCTCCCGTGCGGGGCGGACTGAAGCTTTCTTT
>.|.|TRBJ2-2|17|TRBV11-3
CASSLSGAAVNTGELFF
TGTGCCAGCAGCTTAAGTGGTGCGGCCGTGAACACCGGGGAGCTGTTTTTT
>.|.|TRBJ1-2|13|TRBV30
CAWSETKTGGYTF
TGTGCCTGGAGTGAGACAAAAACCGGTGGCTACACCTTC
>.|.|TRBJ1-2|14|TRBV13
CASSLGTANYGYTF
TGTGCCAGCAGCTTAGGGACAGCAAATTATGGCTACACCTTC
>.|TRBD2|TRBJ2-5|16|TRBV27
CASSLSGRGAGETQYF
TGTGCCAGCAGTTTATCAGGGCGGGGGGCCGGGGAGACCCAGTACTTC
>.|.|TRBJ2-5|12|TRBV27
CASSFTGETQYF
TGTGCCAGCAGCTTTACAGGAGAGACCCAGTACTTC
>.|.|TRBJ1-1|13|TRBV18
CASSAHREGETFF
TGTGCCAGCTCGGCTCACAGGGAGGGGGAGACTTTCTTT
>.|.|TRBJ1-6|16|TRBV30
CAWSIMGAGTNSPLHF
TGTGCCTGGAGTATCATGGGGGCAGGAACTAATTCACCCCTCCACTTT
>.|TRBD2|TRBJ2-7|13|TRBV2
CASIEGRGAEQYF
TGTGCCAGCATAGAGGGGCGGGGGGCCGAGCAGTACTTC
>.|.|TRBJ1-4|14|TRBV5-1
CASSYTGLNEKLFF
TGCGCCAGCAGCTATACAGGTTTAAATGAAAAACTGTTTTTT
>.|.|TRBJ2-7|14|TRBV7-9
CASSLARGGVEQYF
TGTGCCAGCAGCTTAGCGAGGGGCGGGGTCGAGCAGTACTTC
>few|TRBD2|TRBJ2-3|16|TRBV5-5
CASSLGTSGSTDTQYF
TGTGCCAGCAGCCTCGGGACTAGCGGGTCGACAGATACGCAGTATTTT
>few|TRBD1|TRBJ1-2|16|TRBV2
CASSERDRGFPYGYTF
TGTGCCAGCAGTGAAAGGGACAGGGGATTCCCCTATGGCTACACCTTC
>.|TRBD1|TRBJ2-2|16|TRBV4-1
CASSQEGTGGTGELFF
TGCGCCAGCAGCCAAGAGGGGACAGGAGGCACCGGGGAGCTGTTTTTT
>.|TRBD1|TRBJ1-5|17|TRBV12-5
CASGLVSGQGAAQPQHF
TGTGCTAGTGGTTTGGTATCCGGACAGGGGGCGGCTCAGCCCCAGCATTTT
>.|.|TRBJ1-2|13|TRBV5-4
CASRWGGGDGYTF
TGTGCCAGCAGATGGGGGGGTGGAGATGGCTACACCTTC
>.|.|TRBJ1-2|11|TRBV20-1
CSVPNYYGYTF
TGCAGTGTTCCCAACTACTATGGCTACACCTTC
>.|TRBD2|TRBJ2-1|16|TRBV18
CASSNISGGAYNEQFF
TGTGCCAGCTCAAACATTAGCGGGGGTGCCTACAATGAGCAGTTCTTC
>.|TRBD1|TRBJ1-3|15|TRBV6-1
CASRGGDREVNTIYF
TGTGCCAGCAGAGGGGGCGACAGGGAGGTGAACACCATATATTTT
>.|TRBD1|TRBJ2-4|15|TRBV6-5
CASSSPGQSKNIQYF
TGTGCCAGCAGTTCCCCGGGACAGTCCAAAAACATTCAGTACTTC
>.|TRBD2|TRBJ2-7|15|TRBV6-1
CASSVLWGGSGEQYF
TGTGCCAGCAGTGTTCTATGGGGGGGGAGCGGGGAGCAGTACTTC
>once|.|TRBJ2-1|12|TRBV7-9
CASSFQNNEQFF
TGTGCCAGCAGCTTTCAGAACAATGAGCAGTTCTTC
>once|.|TRBJ1-1|16|TRBV5-5
CASSLAQGGMNTEAFF
TGTGCCAGCAGCTTGGCCCAAGGAGGTATGAACACTGAAGCTTTCTTT
>.|.|TRBJ1-5|12|TRBV19
CASSIPGQPQHF
TGTGCCAGTAGTATCCCGGGTCAGCCCCAGCATTTT
>.|TRBD1|TRBJ1-2|12|TRBV5-1
CASSTGGHGYTF
TGCGCCAGCAGTACAGGGGGGCATGGCTACACCTTC
>.|TRBD1|TRBJ1-5|16|TRBV28
CASSFPGQGPVQPQHF
TGTGCCAGCAGTTTTCCGGGACAGGGGCCGGTTCAGCCCCAGCATTTT
>.|.|TRBJ1-2|15|TRBV9
CASSPRTDSNYGYTF
TGTGCCAGCAGCCCGCGGACAGATTCTAACTATGGCTACACCTTC
>.|TRBD1|TRBJ2-7|14|TRBV30
CAWSVGTGDYEQYF
TGTGCCTGGAGTGTAGGGACAGGGGACTACGAGCAGTACTTC
>.|TRBD2|TRBJ2-1|16|TRBV13
CASSPWLAGSYNEQFF
TGTGCCAGCAGCCCTTGGCTAGCGGGGTCCTACAATGAGCAGTTCTTC
>.|.|TRBJ1-1|12|TRBV9
CASSVDSGEAFF
TGTGCCAGCAGCGTAGACTCCGGTGAAGCTTTCTTT
>.|.|TRBJ2-7|15|TRBV2
CASSDVVDSPYEQYF
TGTGCCAGCAGTGACGTGGTGGACAGCCCCTACGAGCAGTACTTC
>.|.|TRBJ1-1|16|TRBV6-1
CASSDATTGWNTEAFF
TGTGCCAGCAGTGACGCGACGACAGGCTGGAACACTGAAGCTTTCTTT
>.|.|TRBJ1-5|13|TRBV30
CAWSVSEDQPQHF
TGTGCCTGGAGTGTGTCGGAGGATCAGCCCCAGCATTTT
>.|TRBD1|TRBJ1-2|13|TRBV2
CASSLGQGYGYTF
TGTGCCAGCAGCCTAGGACAGGGCTATGGCTACACCTTC
>.|TRBD2|TRBJ2-3|16|TRBV29-1
CSVVERGGPQRDTQYF
TGCAGCGTTGTAGAACGGGGGGGACCACAACGAGATACGCAGTATTTT
>.|TRBD1|TRBJ1-6|14|TRBV6-1
CASSADRVDSPLHF
TGTGCCAGCAGTGCAGACAGGGTTGATTCACCCCTCCACTTT
>once|.|TRBJ1-2|17|TRBV27
CASSFRSFGATGDGYTF
TGTGCCAGCAGTTTCAGATCGTTTGGTGCCACGGGGGATGGCTACACCTTC
>.|TRBD2|TRBJ2-3|16|TRBV7-3
CASSLYPAGATDTQYF
TGTGCCAGCAGCTTATATCCAGCGGGGGCCACAGATACGCAGTATTTT
>.|TRBD1|TRBJ1-6|14|TRBV25-1
CASTGTGEDSPLHF
TGTGCCAGCACCGGGACAGGGGAAGATTCACCCCTCCACTTT
>.|.|TRBJ2-7|13|TRBV30
CAWSRRDTYEQYF
TGTGCCTGGAGTAGACGGGATACCTACGAGCAGTACTTC
>.|TRBD1|TRBJ1-5|14|TRBV18
CASSLTGGNQPQHF
TGTGCCAGCTCACTGACAGGGGGGAATCAGCCCCAGCATTTT
>.|TRBD1|TRBJ1-2|13|TRBV19
CASSVGQHYGYTF
TGTGCCAGTAGTGTGGGACAGCACTATGGCTACACCTTC
>.|.|TRBJ1-1|14|TRBV9
CASSVDRGDTEAFF
TGTGCCAGCAGCGTAGATCGCGGGGACACTGAAGCTTTCTTT
>.|.|TRBJ1-1|13|TRBV30
CAWRSGGNTEAFF
TGTGCCTGGAGATCCGGGGGGAACACTGAAGCTTTCTTT
>.|.|TRBJ1-2|11|TRBV20-1
CSVQLNYGYTF
TGCAGTGTACAGTTAAACTATGGCTACACCTTC